This is a list of T cell receptor beta chains from one sample in a study of blood T cell repertoires in COVID-19. TCRdb's table, derived via immunoSEQ multiplex PCR, lists solely in-frame clones and lacks some. The table records tens of thousands of clones, 84% of them present only once. The sequenced sample consisted of peripheral blood. The source of these receptors is a man aged 50-60 years with active COVID-19. The conserved cysteine and the conserved F or W are not part of the CDR3 here. A clone size is listed for some rows: how often the clone was seen (once, few, many), or a class if it is expanded.

TRBJ2-7 TRBV7-9 - ASSPQDRAYEQY
TRBJ2-7 TRBV2 once ASHSGPTYEQY
TRBJ2-7 TRBV7-2 - ASRMGGQYEQY
TRBJ2-7 TRBV9 - ASSVGESPYEQY
TRBJ1-1 TRBV3-1/TRBV3-2 - ASSPGLPNTEAF
TRBJ2-3 TRBV5-4 - ASSLVTNTDTQY
TRBJ1-4 TRBV28 - ASSTPGQGHEKLF
TRBJ2-1 TRBV7-2 - ASTSSGGASVEQF
TRBJ2-2 TRBV5-6 - ASSLGGGASHGELF
TRBJ1-1 TRBV27 - ASNLPFPEAF
TRBJ2-1 TRBV24-1 - ATSSSDNEQF
TRBJ2-1 TRBV19 - ASSLGTLYNEQF
TRBJ2-1 TRBV3-1/TRBV3-2 - ASSPSDYSNEQF
TRBJ2-4 TRBV7-2 - ASSLKGGIDIQY
TRBJ1-2 TRBV2 - ASSEYWGHYGYT
TRBJ2-5 TRBV2 once ASIGGGQETQY
TRBJ1-1 TRBV27 - ASSLSRESLKAF
TRBJ2-5 TRBV9 once ASSVGTSVETQY
TRBJ2-7 TRBV28 once ASSFPPDRGRSYEQY
TRBJ2-7 TRBV6-7 - ASSSRDRAMDEQY
TRBJ2-1 TRBV9 - ASSGAGGPYNEQF
TRBJ2-7 TRBV7-8 - ASSPAGYEQY
TRBJ2-1 TRBV7-2 - ASSLGERGYNEQF
TRBJ1-4 TRBV24-1 - ATSDLSSRVRNEKLF
TRBJ1-5 TRBV9 - ASSPGGSSLYSNQPQH
TRBJ1-5 TRBV6-5 - ASRSTGAHQPQH
TRBJ2-1 TRBV3-1/TRBV3-2 - ASSLWGENNEQF
TRBJ2-7 TRBV7-2 - ASSWTGRGGPNEQY
TRBJ1-1 TRBV12-3/TRBV12-4 - ASSRWTDTEAF
TRBJ1-3 TRBV10-3 once AISMQLGQGTIY
TRBJ1-2 TRBV6-6 - ASSYSTRGDGYT
TRBJ1-3 TRBV4-1 - ASSQGGLQQGTIY
TRBJ1-3 TRBV27 few ASSFEGINSGNTIY
TRBJ2-2 TRBV7-8 - ASSLDSSNTGELF
TRBJ1-3 TRBV25-1 once ASSADRVAGNTIY